This TCR beta chain was profiled in a study of T cell repertoires in cytomegalovirus infection. About the study: Matching HLA type, along with CMV infection, was indicated by public TCR beta signatures.

About this clonotype: Its antigen is unidentified.

V dropped 6 bases and J dropped 7; count of bases not matched to a gene: 6. CDR3 length equals 14 residues. Germline V gene data show CDR1 as MDHEN and CDR2 as SYDVKM. Whole-study results and caveats: In two of eight donors, the top clonotype was HLA-C-restricted CMV-specific. Cumulative public TCR beta family frequency identified CMV carriers with the relevant HLA.

TCRdb analysed the reads with MiXCR anew, one entry per CDR3 protein. The data contain about 310,000 distinct CDR3 sequences, 17% of them singletons. The V call is TRBV28, the J call TRBJ1-6, with TRBD1 identical over 7 bases. The TCR comes from a human donor in good health (CMV status not recorded). Some clones in this sample may be carry-over from other donors' samples. The sequenced material came from PBMCs. The CDR3 DNA is TGTGCCAGCAGGACAGGGTGGGGCAATTCACCCCTCCACTTT. Encoded protein: CASRTGWGNSPLHF. The full variable domain, its missing parts supplied by reference TRBV28 and TRBJ1-6, is DVKVTQSSRYLVKRTGEKVFLECVQDMDHENMFWYRQDPGLGLRLIYFSYDVKMKEKGDIPEGYSVSREKKERFSLILESASTNQTSMYLCASRTGWGNSPLHFGNGTRLTVT.